This record concerns one T cell receptor beta chain sequence. Its antigen is still unknown. The DNA ends 3 residues before the CDR3 does, and the rest of the CDR3 is filled in from the germline J gene. Standard criteria were used to diagnose CVID, namely serum IgG, IgA and/or IgM reduced below the normal range together with specific antibody deficiency. There were some 44 subjects in the CVID group (about 29 male and around 15 female), ranging in age from about 8 to 64 years, with a mean age of roughly 40. Predominantly Caucasian heritage was noted among both the CVID patients and the healthy controls. At the time of study participation, every CVID subject had been on replacement immunoglobulin therapy for one year or longer. At blood collection, none of the CVID subjects was ill or on immunomodulatory or immunosuppressive medication. Heparinized peripheral whole blood samples of 5 to 8 ml were collected from each donor. Genomic DNA from adults with common variable immune deficiency (CVID) and from healthy adult controls was the source for sequencing TCRbeta CDR3 repertoires. Diluted blood was density-centrifuged over Hypaque 1077 or Ficoll-Paque to isolate peripheral blood mononuclear cells. Genomic DNA was extracted from unsorted mononuclear cells by Qiagen column purification or by a centrifugation-based method.

The CDR3 runs 15 amino acids, cysteine and phenylalanine included. The CDR3 was read in part: 36 bases, with the frame set at base 1. For CDR1 and CDR2, the germline V gene lists MNHNS and SASEGT. Deletion took 0 bases off V and 3 bases off J, with a span of 12 bases between the germline ends. Equivalent amounts of genomic DNA from CVID and control samples were used as sequencing input. For every sample, a 60 bp segment covering the rearranged TCRbeta CDR3 region was amplified and then sequenced. TCRbeta amplification used the immunoSEQ assay, a bias-corrected multiplex PCR with high-throughput sequencing. The authors processed their data as follows. Every unique nucleotide sequence was considered a clone and was annotated with V, D and J genes, copy number and frequency. Sequences were labeled productive if in frame, and non-productive if out of frame or containing stop codons. Clonality was calculated from Shannon's entropy as previously described. Mean CDR3 Kyte-Doolittle hydropathy was derived from the predicted amino acid sequences of productive clones. The R hclust function was used to hierarchically cluster scaled V gene usage with Manhattan distance and complete linkage. Clone sharing by CDR3 amino acid sequence was assessed by resampling 12 repertoires per group over 100 rounds. The repertoires were searched for 70 published EBV-specific TCRbeta sequences and a few hundred published CMV-specific TCRbeta sequences. After two CVID samples that produced fewer than 10,000 sequences were dropped from the analysis, 35 to 50 CVID repertoires remained. TCRdb took over this immuneACCESS table, retaining in-frame rearrangements with V and J assigned. Such tables are incomplete; in checked studies, under half of the missing clones stem from an unresolved V gene, and the remainder is unexplained. That table supplies the V and J calls and clone size; D and trimming were determined from the DNA. Here the sample lists roughly 30,000 clones, none seen once only. The leading ten clones occupy about 3.3% of the sample.

These data come from a study of T cell clonality in common variable immunodeficiency (dated by TCRdb to about 2015). Paper-wide results and their limitations: TCRbeta clonality was higher in CVID subjects than in healthy controls (t-test p = 0.018), and the increase was most characteristic of about a third of subjects. Correlations of repertoire features with clinical complications were constrained by heterogeneity among patients within the CVID cohort. Healthy controls shared more TCRbeta clones with each other than CVID subjects shared among themselves (p < 0.0001). It was noted by the authors that sequencing of the repertoires of T cell subpopulations would be needed to clarify the cause of the increased clonality in CVID. Although equal DNA input was used, an average of roughly 85,000 unique sequences per sample was obtained for controls, compared with approximately 30,000 for CVID samples. Fewer deletions and N-nucleotide insertions were reportedly observed in CVID TCRbeta sequences, and highly modified clones with 13 or more V deletions were reportedly absent from CVID TCRbeta sequences.

The sequence was obtained from a human donor with common variable immunodeficiency. The sample comprised peripheral blood mononuclear cells. Here the chain combines TRBV6-1 and TRBJ2-7, and perhaps TRBD1 as D gene, on 6 matching bases. The sequenced CDR3 bases are TGTGCCAGCAGTGAAGCTAGGACAGCCTACTACGAG. Translated, it gives CASSEARTAYYE. Given in full, the CDR3 is CASSEARTAYYEQYF.